Below are 2 T cell receptor beta chains sequenced from a single sample in a study of cytomegalovirus exposure and HLA in healthy donors. Produced via immunoSEQ multiplex PCR; TCRdb's table is partial and in-frame only. This sample has over 75,000 clones, with roughly 90% found just once. Input material: PBMCs. All receptors come from a man younger than 40 in good health and CMV-seronegative.

The chain has TRBV11-2 and TRBJ2-3, with a tentative D call TRBD1 (6 bases). The CDR3 runs 16 residues. V was trimmed by 3 bases and J by 1 base, leaving 14 bases between them. Germline V lookup: CDR1 SGHAT, CDR2 FQNNGV. The chain's CDR3 is CASSLLSGGGTDTQYF. In nucleotides, the CDR3 is TGTGCCAGCAGCTTGTTGAGTGGGGGCGGCACAGATACGCAGTATTTT.

The sample holds one count of this clone. CDR3 loop: CASSFHPSLTGGASYEQYF. CDR3 nucleotides: TGTGCCAGCAGCTTCCATCCGAGTCTTACAGGGGGCGCATCCTACGAGCAGTACTTC. The chain employs TRBV7-8 and TRBJ2-7; 9 positions match TRBD1. The CDR3 runs to 19 residues. Losses at the gene ends were 3 bases for V and 1 base for J; bases not matched to a gene: 16. Germline lookup yields CDR1 SGHVS and CDR2 FQNEAQ.